This paragraph covers one T cell receptor beta chain sequence. Its specificity is not known. The entry originates in a study of shared clonotypes between healthy human individuals. Notes on the study in general: A handful of donors had around 5% of their naive CD4 clonotypes in common. Sequencing of the sorted subsets was shown by rarefaction to be incomplete despite large depth.

Looked up from germline, CDR1 is SGHRS and CDR2 is YFSETQ. The CDR3 spans 15 residues. Unmatched junction bases numbered 12, after V lost 3 bases and J lost 6 bases. Sequencing used immunoSEQ multiplex PCR; TCRdb keeps in-frame clones, though not all of them. The sample lists around 2.3 million clones, roughly 95% occurring once. Sequencing was done on a sample of naive CD4+ T cells sorted from blood. The subset here: CD45RA+ positively selected. V and J are TRBV5-1 and TRBJ2-7; 7 nucleotides align to TRBD2. The source of this sequence is a man younger than 35 in good health. CDR3 DNA sequence: TGCGCCAGCAGCTCGGGGACTACGCAGTCGGCCGAGCAGTACTTC. Translating it yields CASSSGTTQSAEQYF.